This entry concerns a single T cell receptor beta chain. Its target is unknown. The data originate from a study of beta chain features in type 1 diabetes. Findings and caveats of the study: Researchers report that Type 1 diabetes patients had moderately but significantly shorter TCRB CDR3s across all four CD4+ subsets.

All of the isolated RNA was reverse transcribed, so expressed TCRB transcripts were sequenced. Libraries were prepared by immunoSEQ multiplex PCR; TCRdb keeps only in-frame clonotypes and omits some of them. This table holds 150,000 or so clones, 7.5% to 9.5% found once. Trimming stripped 7 bases from V and 2 bases from J, with 15 bases between. This CDR3 is built from 14 residues. CDR1 and CDR2 (germline): LNHDA, SQIVND (reference sequence). This rearrangement joins TRBV19 to TRBJ2-7, with D perhaps matching TRBD1 (5 bases). The specimen sequenced was central memory CD4+ T cells from blood. The receptor's source is a young woman with type 1 diabetes. The DNA of the CDR3 is TGTGCCAGTACCAATGGGGTGGGGCCCTACGAGCAGTACTTC. Amino acids: CASTNGVGPYEQYF.